This T cell receptor (beta chain) was captured by sequencing in a study of T cells after yellow fever vaccination. TCRdb re-called the 5' RACE reads with MiXCR, one entry per CDR3 protein. This table holds 200,000 to 250,000 distinct CDR3 sequences, less than 3.5% found once. This clonotype was observed a few times. The antigen is undetermined. Study-level results: Among primary-vaccination clones, most reappeared after the booster, at about 95% for CD4 and approximately 88% for CD8. There was a small share of clonotypes that showed up in both the CD4 and CD8 compartments.

The CDR3 has 14 amino acids. From germline, CDR1 is SEHNR and CDR2 FQNEAQ (reference sequence). J lost 4 bases, V lost 5 bases, and 7 bases had no gene match. The sequence was obtained from a man between 18 and 29 years old who received the YFV17D yellow fever vaccine. This chain uses TRBV7-9 with TRBJ1-2, with 7 bases fitting TRBD1. The sequenced sample was CD4+ T cells sorted from PBMCs, obtained 10 days after the yellow fever booster vaccination. CDR3 DNA sequence: TGTGCCAGCAGCGCAGACAGGGTTGGCTATGGCTACACCTTC. As protein: CASSADRVGYGYTF.